This TCR beta chain was captured by sequencing in a study of human T cells and chemical hapten exposure. Study details: Yields of TCR per sample differed, chiefly owing to small differences in pooled library volume.

Trimming shortened V by 10 bases and J by 7 bases, and 23 bases separated the two germline ends. The germline CDR1 and CDR2 sequences are SGHAT and FQNNGV. The CDR3 runs to 14 residues. As concerns this clonotype: The antigen is undetermined.

Specified time point: healthy volunteer bleed at 2 weeks. From whole blood left unfractionated, total RNA was extracted. Study-level results: Following DPC sensitization, TCRs present above 1 in 1000 frequency showed no change.

Individual cDNA molecules had unique molecular identifiers attached to them by the library. Original methodology: Sampled TCR counts reached a median of approximately 100,000 per sample, with values ranging from about 23,224 to 700,000. TCRdb fed the RACE reads into MiXCR, producing one record per CDR3 protein. V and J calls and clone size were set by TCRdb, not the authors. The sample carries tens of thousands of distinct CDR3 sequences, approximately 4.7% recorded once. The receptor comes from a female donor in good health. Some clones in this sample may be carry-over from other donors' samples. This chain connects TRBV11-2 to TRBJ2-7; D gene ambiguous. Sequencing used whole blood. The CDR3 sequence: CATQLARVRREQYF. CDR3 coding DNA: TGTGCCACCCAACTCGCAAGAGTTAGAAGGGAGCAGTACTTC.